This TCR beta chain comes out of a study of vaccination and CD4 T cells after COVID-19. About the study: Typically, post-vaccine samples were obtained a median around 72 days after dose two, within a range of 14 to 241.

Study-wide results and caveats: Clonotypes reactive to SARS-CoV-2 had a median that went up from approximately 21 to 38, but not significantly. Convalescent patients displayed spike mono-reactivity in 304 of 307 vaccine-specific clones.

Time point described: late sampling 161 to 241 days after vaccination in three convalescent patients. TCRdb fed the PCR reads into MiXCR, producing one record per CDR3 protein. This sample has 30,000 to 40,000 distinct CDR3 sequences, with approximately 40% found just once. This clonotype was observed a handful of times. Its matching antigen is unknown. The TCR originated in a human donor who had recovered from COVID-19. The source was CD4+ T cells from blood, collected about 7 months after SARS-CoV-2 vaccination.

The CDR3 loop is CSARNLTGSNSPLHF. The CDR3 bases are TGCAGTGCTAGGAACTTGACAGGGTCCAATTCACCCCTCCACTTT. The chain recombines TRBV20-1 with TRBJ1-6, with 7 positions matching TRBD1. The CDR3 is made up of 15 amino acids. Germline V gene lookup returns CDR1 DFQATT and CDR2 SNEGSKA (reference sequence). The J segment lost 7 bases and the V segment lost 3 bases, leaving 9 bases of the junction unmatched.